The clone carrying this TCR beta chain was picked up a small number of times. Its antigen is undetermined. The protocol was immunoSEQ multiplex PCR, while the TCRdb copy is restricted to in-frame clones and leaves out a portion. The sample includes tens of thousands of clones, roughly 80% of them seen just once. The sample is drawn from a study of vaccination effects on CD4 cells after COVID-19. Trimming took 1 base from V and 5 from J, leaving 13 bases between them. The germline V gene has CDR1 KGHDR and CDR2 SFDVKD. The CDR3 is 15 residues long. Following an approximately eleven-day culture, CD4+ T cells were purified.

The receptor's source is a human donor who received a COVID-19 vaccine. This chain links TRBV24-1 with TRBJ2-5, with unresolved D. Sequenced material: CD4+ T cells from PBMCs cultured without peptide, taken before COVID-19 vaccination. In nucleotides, the CDR3 is TGTGCCACCAGTGATTTTAGATACTACGGTGAGACCCAGTACTTC. Protein product: CATSDFRYYGETQYF.